Shown below are 16 T cell receptor beta chains from a single sample sequenced in a study of cytomegalovirus exposure and HLA in healthy donors. In the PCR, 60 Vbeta and 13 Jbeta primers were used. The repertoire was sequenced with immunoSEQ multiplex PCR; TCRdb's copy has only in-frame clones and lacks some. The sample consists of about 140,000 clones, around 75% of them appearing once. Material for sequencing was PBMCs. These TCRs come from a female donor in good health and CMV-seronegative.

The rearrangement uses TRBV5-1 and TRBJ2-7; TRBD1 matches 9 bases. The CDR3 totals 14 residues. In germline, CDR1 is SGHRS, CDR2 YFSETQ. The V gene end was trimmed by 4 bases and the J gene end by 2 bases; junction bases not matched to a gene: 4. The CDR3 here is CASSLRDRAYEQYF. The CDR3 nucleotides read TGCGCCAGCAGCCTCCGGGACAGGGCCTACGAGCAGTACTTC.

V usage is TRBV29-1 and J usage is TRBJ2-7; a possible D gene is TRBD1 (5 bases). V was clipped by 4 bases and J by 8 bases, with 18 bases between them. The V gene's germline CDR1 is SQVTM and CDR2 ANQGSEA. The CDR3 totals 13 residues. CDR3 DNA: TGCAGCGTTGTCCTTAGCCAGGGCTCCAAGCAGTACTTC. Translating gives CSVVLSQGSKQYF.

This chain uses TRBV7-9 with TRBJ2-1, with D tentatively TRBD2 (5 bases). V gave up 2 bases and J gave up 4 bases, with 6 bases separating them. CDR1 and CDR2 (germline): SEHNR, FQNEAQ (reference sequence). The CDR3 length is 13 residues. CDR3 bases: TGTGCCAGCAGCTTACGGGATTACAATGAGCAGTTCTTC. Its protein product is CASSLRDYNEQFF.

In DNA form, the CDR3 reads TGTGCCAGCAGCCAAGAACCGGGATCCGGGGGGGAGACCCAGTACTTC. Its protein is CASSQEPGSGGETQYF. The chain combines TRBV4-2 with TRBJ2-5; 7 positions match TRBD2. CDR3 length: 16 residues. The V segment lost 0 bases and the J segment 5 bases; nucleotides outside the gene matches: 9. The V gene's germline CDR1 is LGHNA and CDR2 YNFKEQ.

The genes are TRBV7-8 and TRBJ2-1; TRBD1 agrees at 8 bases. Trimming cost V 4 bases and J 7 bases; bases outside gene matches: 12. This CDR3 spans 16 amino acids. Germline V gene sequence: CDR1 SGHVS, CDR2 FQNEAQ. The CDR3: CASSSRGWTGINEQFF. The CDR3 nucleotides are TGTGCCAGCAGCTCTAGGGGGTGGACAGGGATAAATGAGCAGTTCTTC.

This rearrangement joins TRBV6-1 to TRBJ2-3, with D possibly TRBD1 on 5 matching bases. Germline V CDR1 and CDR2: MNHNS, SASEGT. The CDR3 sequence is 13 residues long. V shed 8 bases and J shed 1 base, with 10 bases lying between them. CDR3 region: CASHMTGTDTQYF. The CDR3 nucleotides are TGTGCCAGCCACATGACAGGCACAGATACGCAGTATTTT.

The chain has TRBV4-1 and TRBJ2-5, with D perhaps TRBD1 (5 bases). The germline gives CDR1 MGHRA, CDR2 YSYEKL. V lost 0 bases and J lost 6, with 11 bases in between. This CDR3 spans 14 amino acids. The CDR3: CASSQERVGQTQYF. CDR3 DNA: TGCGCCAGCAGCCAAGAGCGAGTGGGGCAGACCCAGTACTTC.

This clone showed up just once. The CDR3 DNA reads TGCGCCAGCAGCCGGACTGACTCGACACCTACCACAGATACGCAGTATTTT. Translation gives CASSRTDSTPTTDTQYF. The chain recombines TRBV5-1 with TRBJ2-3; tentative D call: TRBD2 (5 bases). This CDR3 has 17 residues. Germline V lookup: CDR1 SGHRS, CDR2 YFSETQ. V lost 4 bases, J lost 2 bases, and 20 bases lay in between.

V gene TRBV27 combines with J gene TRBJ2-7; 8 bases match TRBD1. Per germline, CDR1 MNHEY and CDR2 SMNVEV (reference sequence). The CDR3 is made up of 15 amino acids. V dropped 7 bases and J dropped 6; count of bases not matched to a gene: 14. The CDR3 loop reads CASIDLGQGACEQYF. As DNA, the CDR3 is TGTGCCAGCATCGACCTGGGGCAGGGGGCTTGCGAGCAGTACTTC.

The chain employs TRBV27 and TRBJ1-2; TRBD1 matches 8 bases. Trimming took 6 bases from V and 7 from J; bases not matched to a gene: 10. Germline V CDR1 and CDR2: MNHEY, SMNVEV (reference sequence). The CDR3 consists of 14 residues. Here the CDR3 reads CASSPGGQVCGYTF. CDR3 DNA sequence: TGTGCCAGCAGCCCGGGGGGACAGGTGTGTGGCTACACCTTC.

This clone has just a few counts. The V call is TRBV6-6, the J call TRBJ1-3; tentative D call: TRBD1 (5 bases). V lost 3 bases to trimming and J lost 2 bases, with 8 bases between them. The CDR3 runs 14 residues. CDR1 MNHNY and CDR2 SVGAGI come from the germline V gene (reference sequence). CDR3 loop: CASSYSGAGNTIYF. CDR3 in DNA: TGTGCCAGCAGTTATTCGGGGGCTGGAAACACCATATATTTT.

The chain recombines TRBV30 with TRBJ1-2; no reliable D call. Looked up from germline, CDR1 is GTSNPN and CDR2 is SVGIG (reference sequence). CDR3 length equals 17 residues. The V end lost 1 base, the J end lost 2 bases, and 20 bases lay between the germline ends. In DNA, the CDR3 is TGTGCCTGGAGTGGACGAGGTAGTCCCCGAGTAAACTATGGCTACACCTTC. It is translated as CAWSGRGSPRVNYGYTF.

This chain links TRBV7-2 with TRBJ2-7, with D possibly TRBD1 on 6 matching bases. Per germline, CDR1 SGHTA and CDR2 FQGNSA. The V gene lost 0 bases and the J gene lost 3 bases, with 6 bases spanning the gap. This CDR3 contains 13 residues. The CDR3 protein is CASSLAQGYEQYF. The CDR3 DNA sequence: TGTGCCAGCAGCTTAGCACAGGGCTACGAGCAGTACTTC.

The chain couples TRBV9 to TRBJ1-1, with unresolved D. V was pared by 1 base and J by 3 bases, with 4 bases between. CDR1 is SGDLS, CDR2 YYNGEE, per germline. CDR3 length: 12 amino acids. The CDR3 loop is CASSVLDTEAFF. CDR3 sequence (DNA): TGTGCCAGCAGCGTACTCGACACTGAAGCTTTCTTT.

V and J are TRBV7-9 and TRBJ2-1; tentatively, D is TRBD2 (5 bases). Trimming stripped 5 bases from V and 6 bases from J, with 20 bases between. The CDR3 extends over 16 amino acids. In germline, CDR1 is SEHNR, CDR2 FQNEAQ (reference sequence). CDR3: CASSQLVSARPNEQFF. CDR3 in DNA: TGTGCCAGCAGCCAATTGGTTAGCGCCCGTCCCAATGAGCAGTTCTTC.

The chain couples TRBV7-3 to TRBJ2-2; D is possibly TRBD1 (6 bases). The CDR3 has 14 amino acids. Germline V gene lookup returns CDR1 SGHTA and CDR2 FQGTGA. The ends were cut back, 5 bases at V and 1 base at J, with 8 bases in the middle. CDR3 loop: CASSVQGNTGELFF. Here the CDR3 DNA reads TGTGCCAGCAGCGTACAGGGGAACACCGGGGAGCTGTTTTTT. Full variable domain (rest looked up from reference TRBV7-3 and TRBJ2-2): GAGVSQTPSNKVTEKGKYVELRCDPISGHTALYWYRQSLGQGPEFLIYFQGTGAADDSGLPNDRFFAVRPEGSVSTLKIQRTERGDSAVYLCASSVQGNTGELFFGEGSRLTVL.